Following are 11 T cell receptor beta chains from one sample sequenced in a study of human T cells and chemical hapten exposure. TCRdb fed the RACE reads into MiXCR, producing one record per CDR3 protein. The table shows under 50,000 distinct CDR3 sequences, with more than 8% occurring only once. Specified time point: patch test 3, about 24 weeks after DPC sensitization. The treatment here: therapeutic diphenylcyclopropenone sensitization with weekly scalp DPC. Unfractionated whole blood yielded the extracted total RNA. The sample here was whole blood, taken in connection with sensitization to the hapten diphenylcyclopropenone (DPC). Receptor source: a man in his forties or fifties with alopecia areata. Some clones in this sample may be carry-over from other donors' samples.

This chain links TRBV20-1 with TRBJ2-7; 14 bases agree with TRBD2. The CDR3 consists of 18 residues. Per the germline V gene, CDR1 is DFQATT and CDR2 is SNEGSKA (reference sequence). The J segment lost 3 bases and the V segment lost 5 bases, leaving 15 bases of the junction unmatched. The CDR3 sequence: CSAGIKGLAGVEGYEQYF. The CDR3 nucleotides read TGCAGTGCTGGAATCAAGGGACTAGCGGGAGTAGAGGGCTACGAGCAGTACTTC.

This clonotype showed up just a few times. The CDR3 DNA is TGTGCCAGCAGCCTTGGACTTAGCACAGATACGCAGTATTTT. Translation gives CASSLGLSTDTQYF. The chain joins TRBV5-4 to TRBJ2-3, with D possibly matching TRBD2 (5 bases). The germline V gene has CDR1 SGHNT and CDR2 YYREEE (reference sequence). CDR3 length: 14 amino acids. The V end lost 4 bases, the J end lost 0 bases, and 9 bases lay between the germline ends.

This clonotype was seen only a few times. The rearrangement joins TRBV5-1 to TRBJ2-5; 9 bases agree with TRBD1. The CDR3 is made up of 14 amino acids. The germline V gene has CDR1 SGHRS and CDR2 YFSETQ. The V gene end was trimmed by 4 bases and the J gene end by 7 bases; junction bases not matched to a gene: 8. The CDR3 coding sequence is TGCGCCAGCAGCCCCCAAGACAGGGGGGGGACCCAGTACTTC. Protein: CASSPQDRGGTQYF. Full variable domain (rest looked up from reference TRBV5-1 and TRBJ2-5): KAGVTQTPRYLIKTRGQQVTLSCSPISGHRSVSWYQQTPGQGLQFLFEYFSETQRNKGNFPGRFSGRQFSNSRSEMNVSTLELGDSALYLCASSPQDRGGTQYFGPGTRLLVL.

This clonotype was detected ten times or more. The genes are TRBV6-5 and TRBJ2-5, with 9 bases fitting TRBD2. Trimming removed 4 bases from V and 2 bases from J; junction bases left unmatched: 5. The germline V gene has CDR1 MNHEY and CDR2 SVGAGI. CDR3 length equals 15 residues. The CDR3 loop is CASSSGLARQETQYF. The CDR3 nucleotides are TGTGCCAGCAGTTCCGGACTAGCGAGACAAGAGACCCAGTACTTC.

The table lists this clonotype with a few counts. The V gene is TRBV28, the J gene TRBJ2-4, with D uncertain. The V end lost 7 bases, the J end lost 6 bases, and 13 bases lay between the germline ends. This CDR3 spans 13 amino acids. Per the germline V gene, CDR1 is MDHEN and CDR2 is SYDVKM. The CDR3 region has the DNA TGTGCCAGCATTGAATCCCCCGCAAACATTCAGTACTTC. Translation: CASIESPANIQYF.

This clonotype was observed a few times. The chain employs TRBV6-6 and TRBJ2-7, with TRBD2 matching 8 bases. This CDR3 comprises 13 residues. Losses at the gene ends were 4 bases for V and 5 bases for J; bases not matched to a gene: 4. Germline CDR1 reads MNHNY; CDR2 reads SVGAGI (reference sequence). This CDR3 is CASSFGLAHEQYF. The CDR3 DNA reads as TGTGCCAGCAGTTTCGGACTAGCCCACGAGCAGTACTTC.

V is TRBV3-1 and J is TRBJ2-1; 8 bases align to TRBD2. The CDR3 is 15 amino acids. V was pared by 0 bases and J by 6 bases, with 4 bases of the junction left unmatched. CDR1 and CDR2 from the germline V gene are LGHDT and YNNKEL (reference sequence). The CDR3 here is CASSQDSLAGNEQFF. CDR3 nucleotide sequence: TGTGCCAGCAGCCAAGATTCGCTAGCGGGCAATGAGCAGTTCTTC.

Ten or more counts support this clonotype. This chain connects TRBV28 to TRBJ1-4, with TRBD1 as a possible D gene (5 bases). Germline values: CDR1 MDHEN, CDR2 SYDVKM. V gave up 3 bases and J gave up 2 bases, with 7 bases separating them. This CDR3 has 14 residues. CDR3 DNA sequence: TGTGCCAGCAGTTTTGGGGGGACTAATGAAAAACTGTTTTTT. Its translation: CASSFGGTNEKLFF.

This clonotype occurred many times. The CDR3 nucleotides are TGTGCCAGCAGCCTTTTGGGACAGGGCCTCTCTGGGGCCAACGTCCTGACTTTC. Its protein product is CASSLLGQGLSGANVLTF. The V call is TRBV7-9, the J call TRBJ2-6; 9 bases map to TRBD1. Germline assignment: CDR1 SEHNR and CDR2 FQNEAQ (reference sequence). V gave up 5 bases and J gave up 0 bases; unmatched junction bases: 8. There are 18 residues in the CDR3.

This clonotype showed up many times. The genes are TRBV9 and TRBJ2-2; 11 bases agree with TRBD2. The CDR3 is 16 amino acids. CDR1 SGDLS and CDR2 YYNGEE come from the germline V gene. V was pared by 4 bases and J by 6 bases, with 8 bases of the junction left unmatched. CDR3 coding DNA: TGTGCCAGCAGCCCCGGCGCTAGCGGGAGGTCCGGGGAGCTGTTTTTT. Its translation is CASSPGASGRSGELFF. The whole variable domain, remainder taken from reference TRBV9 and TRBJ2-2, is DSGVTQTPKHLITATGQRVTLRCSPRSGDLSVYWYQQSLDQGLQFLIQYYNGEERAKGNILERFSAQQFPDLHSELNLSSLELGDSALYFCASSPGASGRSGELFFGEGSRLTVL.

This clonotype was picked up a small number of times. The chain links TRBV6-2 or TRBV6-3 to TRBJ2-1, with D possibly being TRBD2 (6 bases). V was shortened by 10 bases and J by 3 bases, with 16 bases between the two germline ends. The CDR3 totals 14 residues. The germline V gene encodes CDR1 MNHEY and CDR2 SVGEGT. CDR3 amino acids: CATLVIGGYNEQFF. In DNA form, the CDR3 reads TGTGCCACCCTCGTCATCGGGGGCTACAATGAGCAGTTCTTC.